This entry is about one TCR beta chain. The target antigen is unknown. The CDR3 runs 15 residues. Germline-derived CDR1 and CDR2 are LGHDT and YNNKEL (reference sequence). J was trimmed by 9 bases and V by 1 base; bases with no gene match: 8. A second roughly 7 to 11 cycle PCR used barcoded and J-beta primers. TCRdb recomputed calls from the 5' RACE reads with MiXCR, one row per CDR3 protein. The sample shows 1.8 million or so distinct CDR3 sequences, about 39% of them seen only once. Approximately 10 milliliters of peripheral blood were drawn from each donor into EDTA-treated tubes. This specimen belongs to a study of blood T cells in healthy people across ages. Study conclusions and caveats: The fall in TCR beta diversity per million T cells was roughly linear with age. Diversity figures based on one million T cells were deemed too low. The study found TCR beta diversity correlated strongly with naive T cell percentage.

Sequenced sample: blood. The V call is TRBV3-1, the J call TRBJ2-1; 8 nucleotides match TRBD2. This receptor was obtained from a human donor in good health. As DNA, the CDR3 is TGTGCCAGCAGCCAAGCTCAGACTAGCGAGGGTGAGCAGTTCTTC. It is translated as CASSQAQTSEGEQFF.